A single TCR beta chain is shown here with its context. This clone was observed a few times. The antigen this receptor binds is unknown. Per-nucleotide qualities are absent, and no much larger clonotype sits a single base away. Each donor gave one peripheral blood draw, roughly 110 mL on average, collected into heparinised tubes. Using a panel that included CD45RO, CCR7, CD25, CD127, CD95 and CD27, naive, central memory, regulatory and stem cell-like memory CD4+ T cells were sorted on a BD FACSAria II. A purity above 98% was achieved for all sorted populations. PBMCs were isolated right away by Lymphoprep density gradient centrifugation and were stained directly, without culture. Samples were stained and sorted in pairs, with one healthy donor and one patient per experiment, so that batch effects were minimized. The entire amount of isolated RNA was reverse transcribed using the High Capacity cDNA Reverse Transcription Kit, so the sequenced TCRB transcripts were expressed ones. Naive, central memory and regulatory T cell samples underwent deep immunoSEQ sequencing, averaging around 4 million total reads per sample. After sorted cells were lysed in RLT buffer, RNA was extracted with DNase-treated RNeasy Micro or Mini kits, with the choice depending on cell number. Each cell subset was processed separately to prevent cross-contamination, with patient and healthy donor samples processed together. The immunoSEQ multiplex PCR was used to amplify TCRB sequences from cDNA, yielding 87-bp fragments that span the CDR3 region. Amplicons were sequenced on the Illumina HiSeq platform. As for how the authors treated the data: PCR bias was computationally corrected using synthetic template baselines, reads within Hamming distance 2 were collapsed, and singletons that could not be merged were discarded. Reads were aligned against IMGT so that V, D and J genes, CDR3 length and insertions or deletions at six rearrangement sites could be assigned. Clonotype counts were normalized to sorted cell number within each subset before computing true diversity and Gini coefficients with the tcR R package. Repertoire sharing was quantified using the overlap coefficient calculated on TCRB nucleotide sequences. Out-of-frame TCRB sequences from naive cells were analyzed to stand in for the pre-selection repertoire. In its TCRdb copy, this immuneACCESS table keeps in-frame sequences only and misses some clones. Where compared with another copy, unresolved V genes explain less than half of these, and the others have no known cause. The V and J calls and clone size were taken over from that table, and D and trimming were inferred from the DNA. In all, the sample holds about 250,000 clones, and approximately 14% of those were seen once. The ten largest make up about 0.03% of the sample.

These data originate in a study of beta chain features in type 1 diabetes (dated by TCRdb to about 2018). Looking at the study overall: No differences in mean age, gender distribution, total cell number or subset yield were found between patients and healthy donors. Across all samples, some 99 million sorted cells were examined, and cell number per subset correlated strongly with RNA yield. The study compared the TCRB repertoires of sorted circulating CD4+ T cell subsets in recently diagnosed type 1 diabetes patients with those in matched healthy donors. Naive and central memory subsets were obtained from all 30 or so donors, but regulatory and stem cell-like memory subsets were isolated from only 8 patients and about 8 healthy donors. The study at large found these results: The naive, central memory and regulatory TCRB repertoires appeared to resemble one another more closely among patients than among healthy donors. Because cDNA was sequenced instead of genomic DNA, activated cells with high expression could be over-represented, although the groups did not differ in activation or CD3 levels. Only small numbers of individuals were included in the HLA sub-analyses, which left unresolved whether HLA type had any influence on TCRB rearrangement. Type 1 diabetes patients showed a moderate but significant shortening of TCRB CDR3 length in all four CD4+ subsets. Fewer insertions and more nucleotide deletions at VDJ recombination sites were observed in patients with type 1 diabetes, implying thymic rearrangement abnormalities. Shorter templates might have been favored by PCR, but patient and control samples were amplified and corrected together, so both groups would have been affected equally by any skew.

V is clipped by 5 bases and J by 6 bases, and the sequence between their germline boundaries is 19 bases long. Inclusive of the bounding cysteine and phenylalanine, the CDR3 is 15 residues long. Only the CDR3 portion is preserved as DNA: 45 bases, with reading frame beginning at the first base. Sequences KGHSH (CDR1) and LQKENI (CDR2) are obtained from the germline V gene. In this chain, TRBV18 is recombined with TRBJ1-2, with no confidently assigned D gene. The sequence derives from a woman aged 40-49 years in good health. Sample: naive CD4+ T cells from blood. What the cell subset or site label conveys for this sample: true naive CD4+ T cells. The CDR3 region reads CASSALSEAKDGYTF. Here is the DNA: TGTGCCAGCTCAGCCCTATCCGAGGCGAAAGATGGCTACACCTTC. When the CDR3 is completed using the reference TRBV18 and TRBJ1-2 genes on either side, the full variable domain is NAGVMQNPRHLVRRRGQEARLRCSPMKGHSHVYWYRQLPEEGLKFMVYLQKENIIDESGMPKERFSAEFPKEGPSILRIQQVVRGDSAAYFCASSALSEAKDGYTFGSGTRLTVV.